A selection of T cell receptor beta chains follows, all from one sample in a study of breast tumors, draining lymph nodes, adjacent tissues. TCRdb analysed the multiplex PCR reads with MiXCR anew, one entry per CDR3 protein. The sample carries approximately 280,000 distinct CDR3 sequences, around 30% recorded once. Sample: axillary lymph node tissue. Receptor source: a female donor with breast cancer. Some clones in this sample may be carry-over from other donors' samples. CDR3s include the opening cysteine and the closing phenylalanine or tryptophan. The D gene is left open where the match is weak. Some rows mark clone size as missing; the rest say once, few, many or name a class of expanded clone.

V	size	J	D	DNA	CDR3
TRBV7-8	many	TRBJ2-1	NA	TGTGCCAGCAGCCCAGGGTATTGGGTTCGGGTTGACAATGAGCAGTTCTTC	CASSPGYWVRVDNEQFF
TRBV28	NA	TRBJ2-3	TRBD1	TGTGCCGGCAGTTGGAGGCGGACAGGGGCAACGGGGGATACGCAGTATTTT	CAGSWRRTGATGDTQYF
TRBV13	many	TRBJ2-2	TRBD1	TGTGCCAGCAGCTCGACAAGGGGGCCCGTGGAGCTGTTTTTT	CASSSTRGPVELFF
TRBV3-1	NA	TRBJ2-5	TRBD1	TGTGCCAGCAGCCAAGAGACAGGGGGTCAAGAGACCCAGTACTTC	CASSQETGGQETQYF
TRBV27	NA	TRBJ1-5	NA	TGTGCCAGCAGTTTTTGGCGGGACAGCAATCAGCCCCAGCATTTT	CASSFWRDSNQPQHF
TRBV28	few	TRBJ1-2	NA	TGTGCCAGCAAACAGGGAGGAAACTATGGCTACACCTTC	CASKQGGNYGYTF
TRBV4-2	many	TRBJ2-7	NA	TGTGCCAGCAGCCAAGATAGAGGACAAGCCTACGAGCAGTACTTC	CASSQDRGQAYEQYF
TRBV7-9	many	TRBJ1-2	NA	TGTGCCAGCAGCTTAGGTGACAGTCGGAATGGCTACACCTTC	CASSLGDSRNGYTF
TRBV30	NA	TRBJ2-7	NA	TGTGCCTGGAGTGTATCCGGGGGCTTCTACGAGCAGTACTTC	CAWSVSGGFYEQYF
TRBV20-1	NA	TRBJ1-1	NA	TGCAGTGCTTCACGGACCGTAAACACTGAAGCTTTCTTT	CSASRTVNTEAFF